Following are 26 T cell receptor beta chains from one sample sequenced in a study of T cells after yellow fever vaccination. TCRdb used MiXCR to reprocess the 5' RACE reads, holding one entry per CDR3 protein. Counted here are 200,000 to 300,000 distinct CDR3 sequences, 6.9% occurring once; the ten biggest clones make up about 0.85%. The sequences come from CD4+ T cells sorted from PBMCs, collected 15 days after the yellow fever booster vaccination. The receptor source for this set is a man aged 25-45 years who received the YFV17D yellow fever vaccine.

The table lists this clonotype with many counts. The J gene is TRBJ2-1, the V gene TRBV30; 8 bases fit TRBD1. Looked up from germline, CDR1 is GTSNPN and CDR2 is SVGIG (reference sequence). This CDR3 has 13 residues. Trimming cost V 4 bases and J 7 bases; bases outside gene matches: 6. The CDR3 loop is CAWNRDRQNEQFF. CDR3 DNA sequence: TGTGCCTGGAATAGGGACAGGCAGAATGAGCAGTTCTTC.

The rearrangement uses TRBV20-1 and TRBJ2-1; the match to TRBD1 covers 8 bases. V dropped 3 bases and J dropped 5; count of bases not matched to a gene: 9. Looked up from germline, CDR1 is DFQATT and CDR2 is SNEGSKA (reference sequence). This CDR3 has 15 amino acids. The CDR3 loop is CSASRPYRGDNEQFF. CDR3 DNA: TGCAGTGCTAGCCGACCCTACAGGGGGGACAATGAGCAGTTCTTC.

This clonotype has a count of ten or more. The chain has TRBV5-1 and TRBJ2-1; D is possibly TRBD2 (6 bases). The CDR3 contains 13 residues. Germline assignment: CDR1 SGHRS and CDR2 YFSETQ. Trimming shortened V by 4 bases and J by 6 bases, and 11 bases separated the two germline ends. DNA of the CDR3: TGCGCCAGCAGCAGGGAGGTCCGCAATGAGCAGTTCTTC. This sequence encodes CASSREVRNEQFF. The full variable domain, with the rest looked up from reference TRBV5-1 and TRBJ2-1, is KAGVTQTPRYLIKTRGQQVTLSCSPISGHRSVSWYQQTPGQGLQFLFEYFSETQRNKGNFPGRFSGRQFSNSRSEMNVSTLELGDSALYLCASSREVRNEQFFGPGTRLTVL.

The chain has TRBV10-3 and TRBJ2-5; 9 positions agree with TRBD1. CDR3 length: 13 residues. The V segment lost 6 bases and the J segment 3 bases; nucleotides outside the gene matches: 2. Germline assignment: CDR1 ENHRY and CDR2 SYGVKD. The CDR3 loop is CAIRRTGEETQYF. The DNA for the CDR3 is TGTGCCATCAGAAGGACAGGGGAAGAGACCCAGTACTTC.

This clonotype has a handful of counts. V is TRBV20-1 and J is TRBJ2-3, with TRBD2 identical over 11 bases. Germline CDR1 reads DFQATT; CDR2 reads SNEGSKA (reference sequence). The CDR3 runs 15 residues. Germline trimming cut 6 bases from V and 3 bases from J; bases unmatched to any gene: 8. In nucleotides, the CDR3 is TGCAGTGCCACTAGCGGGAGCGGGAGGACAGATACGCAGTATTTT. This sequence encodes CSATSGSGRTDTQYF.

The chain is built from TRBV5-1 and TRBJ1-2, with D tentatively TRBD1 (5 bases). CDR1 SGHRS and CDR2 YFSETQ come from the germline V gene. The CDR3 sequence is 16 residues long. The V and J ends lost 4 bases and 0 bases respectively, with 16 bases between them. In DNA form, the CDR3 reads TGCGCCAGCAGCACCCCCGGCGGGGGGGCTAACTATGGCTACACCTTC. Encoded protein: CASSTPGGGANYGYTF.

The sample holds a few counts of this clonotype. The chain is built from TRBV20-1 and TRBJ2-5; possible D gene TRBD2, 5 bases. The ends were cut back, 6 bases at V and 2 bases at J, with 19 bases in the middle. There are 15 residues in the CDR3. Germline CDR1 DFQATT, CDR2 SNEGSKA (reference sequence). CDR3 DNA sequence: TGCAGTGCGCCCAATTCGGGGAGCGGACAAGAGACCCAGTACTTC. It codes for CSAPNSGSGQETQYF.

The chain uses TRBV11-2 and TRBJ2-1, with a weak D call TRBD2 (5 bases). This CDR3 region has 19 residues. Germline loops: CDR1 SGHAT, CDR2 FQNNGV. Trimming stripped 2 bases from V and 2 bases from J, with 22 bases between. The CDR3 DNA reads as TGTGCCAGCAGCTTAAGATCCAGCGGAACCTTCGGTCCCTACAATGAGCAGTTCTTC. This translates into CASSLRSSGTFGPYNEQFF.

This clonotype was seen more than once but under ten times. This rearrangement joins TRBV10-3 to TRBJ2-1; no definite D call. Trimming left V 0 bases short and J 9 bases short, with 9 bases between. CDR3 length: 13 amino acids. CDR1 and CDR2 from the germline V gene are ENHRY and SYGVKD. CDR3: CAISESTAPEQFF. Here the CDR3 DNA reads TGTGCCATCAGTGAGTCGACGGCACCTGAGCAGTTCTTC.

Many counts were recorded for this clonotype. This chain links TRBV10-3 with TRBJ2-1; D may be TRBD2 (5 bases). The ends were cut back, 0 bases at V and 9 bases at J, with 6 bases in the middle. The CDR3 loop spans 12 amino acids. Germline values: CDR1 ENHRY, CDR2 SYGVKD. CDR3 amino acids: CAISESSGEQFF. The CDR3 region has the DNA TGTGCCATCAGTGAGTCCAGCGGTGAGCAGTTCTTC.

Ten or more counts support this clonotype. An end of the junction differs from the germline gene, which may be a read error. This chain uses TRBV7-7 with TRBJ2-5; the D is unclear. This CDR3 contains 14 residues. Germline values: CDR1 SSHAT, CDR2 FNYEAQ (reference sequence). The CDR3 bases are TGTGCTAGCAGCTTACAGAAGGGTCTCGAGACCCAGTACTTC. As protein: CASSLQKGLETQYF. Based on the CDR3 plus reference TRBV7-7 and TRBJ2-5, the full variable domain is GAGVSQSPRYKVTKRGQDVTLRCDPISSHATLYWYQQALGQGPEFLTYFNYEAQPDKSGLPSDRFSAERPEGSISTLTIQRTEQRDSAMYRCASSLQKGLETQYFGPGTRLLVL.

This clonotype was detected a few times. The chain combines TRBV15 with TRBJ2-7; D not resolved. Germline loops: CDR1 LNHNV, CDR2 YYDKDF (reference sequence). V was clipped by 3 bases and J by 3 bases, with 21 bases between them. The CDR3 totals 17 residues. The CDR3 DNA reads TGTGCCACCAGCAGTAAGACGGTCATGATTAAGAGCTACGAGCAGTACTTC. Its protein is CATSSKTVMIKSYEQYF.

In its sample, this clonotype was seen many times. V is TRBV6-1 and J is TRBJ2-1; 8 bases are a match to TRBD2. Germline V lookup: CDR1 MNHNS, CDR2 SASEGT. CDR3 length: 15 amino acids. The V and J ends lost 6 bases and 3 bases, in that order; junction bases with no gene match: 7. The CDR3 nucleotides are TGTGCCAGCAGGGAAACTAGCGGCAACTACAATGAGCAGTTCTTC. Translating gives CASRETSGNYNEQFF.

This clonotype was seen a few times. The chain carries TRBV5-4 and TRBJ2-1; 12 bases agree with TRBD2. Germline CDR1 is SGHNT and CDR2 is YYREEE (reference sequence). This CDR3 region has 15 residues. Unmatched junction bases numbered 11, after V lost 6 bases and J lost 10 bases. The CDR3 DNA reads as TGTGCCAGCACCTCAGGGAATCTAGCGGGAGGGGAGCAGTTCTTC. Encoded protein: CASTSGNLAGGEQFF.

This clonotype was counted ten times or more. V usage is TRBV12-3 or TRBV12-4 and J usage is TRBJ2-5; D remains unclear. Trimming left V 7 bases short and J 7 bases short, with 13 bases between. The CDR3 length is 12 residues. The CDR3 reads CASTEGLATQYF. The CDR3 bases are TGTGCCAGCACGGAAGGGTTAGCGACCCAGTACTTC.

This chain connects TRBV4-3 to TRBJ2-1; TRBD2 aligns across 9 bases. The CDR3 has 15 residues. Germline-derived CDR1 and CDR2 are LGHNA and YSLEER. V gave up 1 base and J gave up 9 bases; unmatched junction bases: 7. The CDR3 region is CASSQGAGGRGEQFF. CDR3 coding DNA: TGCGCCAGCAGCCAAGGAGCGGGAGGACGGGGTGAGCAGTTCTTC.

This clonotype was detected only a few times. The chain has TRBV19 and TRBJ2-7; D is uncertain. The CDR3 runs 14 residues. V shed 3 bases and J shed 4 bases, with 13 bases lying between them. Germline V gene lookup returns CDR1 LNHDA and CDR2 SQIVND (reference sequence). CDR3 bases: TGTGCCAGTAGTATTAGGACCGGTCAGTACGAGCAGTACTTC. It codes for CASSIRTGQYEQYF.

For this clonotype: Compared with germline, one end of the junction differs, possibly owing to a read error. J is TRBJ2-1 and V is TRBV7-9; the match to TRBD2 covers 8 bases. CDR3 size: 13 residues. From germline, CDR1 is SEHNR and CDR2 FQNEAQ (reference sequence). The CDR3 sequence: CAGSLGQREKQFF. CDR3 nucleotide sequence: TGTGCCGGCAGCCTAGGACAGCGGGAGAAGCAGTTCTTC.

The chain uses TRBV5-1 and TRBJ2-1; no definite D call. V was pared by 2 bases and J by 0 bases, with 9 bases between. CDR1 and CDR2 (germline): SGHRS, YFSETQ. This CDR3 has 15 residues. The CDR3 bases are TGCGCCAGCAGCTTAACAGTAAACTCCTACAATGAGCAGTTCTTC. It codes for CASSLTVNSYNEQFF.

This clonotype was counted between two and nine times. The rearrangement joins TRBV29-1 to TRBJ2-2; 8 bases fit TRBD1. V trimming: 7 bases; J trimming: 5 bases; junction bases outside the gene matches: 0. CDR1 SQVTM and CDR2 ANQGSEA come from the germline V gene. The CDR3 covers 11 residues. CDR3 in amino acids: CSGTGTGELFF. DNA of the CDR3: TGCAGCGGGACAGGGACCGGGGAGCTGTTTTTT.

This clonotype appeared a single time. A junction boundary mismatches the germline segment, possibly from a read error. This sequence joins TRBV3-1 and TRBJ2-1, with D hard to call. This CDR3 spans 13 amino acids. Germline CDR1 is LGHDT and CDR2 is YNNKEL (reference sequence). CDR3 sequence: CARSHLLYNEQFF. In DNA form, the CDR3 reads TGTGCCAGAAGCCACCTGCTCTACAATGAGCAGTTCTTC.

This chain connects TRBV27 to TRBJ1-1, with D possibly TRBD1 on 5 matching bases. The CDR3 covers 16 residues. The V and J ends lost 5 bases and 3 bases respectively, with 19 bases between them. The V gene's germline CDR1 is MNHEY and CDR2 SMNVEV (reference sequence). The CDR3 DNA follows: TGTGCCAGCAGTGCCTCCCCGCGGGGCGCGGACACTGAAGCTTTCTTT. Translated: CASSASPRGADTEAFF.

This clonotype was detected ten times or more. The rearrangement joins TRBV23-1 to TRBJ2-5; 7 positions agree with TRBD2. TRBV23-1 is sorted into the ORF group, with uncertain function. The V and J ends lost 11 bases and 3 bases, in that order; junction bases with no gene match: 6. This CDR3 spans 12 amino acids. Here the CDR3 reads CAEQSGKETQYF. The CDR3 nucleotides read TGCGCCGAACAAAGCGGGAAAGAGACCCAGTACTTC.

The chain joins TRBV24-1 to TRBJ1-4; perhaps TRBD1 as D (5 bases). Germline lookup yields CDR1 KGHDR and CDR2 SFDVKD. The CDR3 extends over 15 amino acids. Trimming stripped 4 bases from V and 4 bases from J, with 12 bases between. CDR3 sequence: CATSEGKGFNEKLFF. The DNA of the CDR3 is TGTGCCACCAGTGAGGGGAAGGGGTTTAATGAAAAACTGTTTTTT.

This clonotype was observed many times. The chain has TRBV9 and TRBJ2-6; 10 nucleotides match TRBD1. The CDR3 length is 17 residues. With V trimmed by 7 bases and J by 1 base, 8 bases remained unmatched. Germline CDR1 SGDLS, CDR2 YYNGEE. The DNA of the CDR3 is TGTGCCAGCCGGAGGACAGGGGGACTTTCTGGGGCCAACGTCCTGACTTTC. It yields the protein CASRRTGGLSGANVLTF.

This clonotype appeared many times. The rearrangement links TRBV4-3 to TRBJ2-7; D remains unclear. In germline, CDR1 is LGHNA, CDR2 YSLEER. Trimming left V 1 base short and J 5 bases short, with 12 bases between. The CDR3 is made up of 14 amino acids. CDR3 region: CASSQVLGRNEQYF. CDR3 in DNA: TGCGCCAGCAGCCAAGTATTGGGTCGGAACGAGCAGTACTTC.